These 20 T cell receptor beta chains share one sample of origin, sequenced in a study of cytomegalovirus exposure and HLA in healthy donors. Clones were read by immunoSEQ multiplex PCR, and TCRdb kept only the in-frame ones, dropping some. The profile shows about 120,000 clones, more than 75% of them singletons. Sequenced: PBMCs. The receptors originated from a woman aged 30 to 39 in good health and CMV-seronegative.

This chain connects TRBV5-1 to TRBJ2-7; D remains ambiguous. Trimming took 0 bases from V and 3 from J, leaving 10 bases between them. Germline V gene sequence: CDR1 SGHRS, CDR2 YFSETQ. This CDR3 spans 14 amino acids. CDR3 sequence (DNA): TGCGCCAGCAGCTTGGCCGCTAATAACTACGAGCAGTACTTC. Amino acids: CASSLAANNYEQYF.

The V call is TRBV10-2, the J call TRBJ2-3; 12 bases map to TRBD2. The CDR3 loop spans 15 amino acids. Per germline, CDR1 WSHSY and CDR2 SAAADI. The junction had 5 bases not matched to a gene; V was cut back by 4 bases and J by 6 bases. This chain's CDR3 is CASSGTSGALDTQYF. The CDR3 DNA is TGCGCCAGCAGTGGGACTAGCGGGGCTTTGGATACGCAGTATTTT.

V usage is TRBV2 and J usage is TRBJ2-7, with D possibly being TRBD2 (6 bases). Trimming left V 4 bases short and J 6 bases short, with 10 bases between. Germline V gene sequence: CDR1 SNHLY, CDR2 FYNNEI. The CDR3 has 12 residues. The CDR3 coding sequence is TGTGCCAGCAGTGGGGGAGGAGTCGAGCAGTACTTC. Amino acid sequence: CASSGGGVEQYF. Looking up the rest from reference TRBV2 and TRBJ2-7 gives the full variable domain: EPEVTQTPSHQVTQMGQEVILRCVPISNHLYFYWYRQILGQKVEFLVSFYNNEISEKSEIFDDQFSVERPDGSNFTLKIRSTKLEDSAMYFCASSGGGVEQYFGPGTRLTVT.

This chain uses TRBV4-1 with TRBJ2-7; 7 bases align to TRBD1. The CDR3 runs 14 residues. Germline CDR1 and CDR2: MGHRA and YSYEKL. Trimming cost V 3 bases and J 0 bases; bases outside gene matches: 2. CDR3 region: CASSHRGYSYEQYF. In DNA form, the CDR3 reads TGCGCCAGCAGCCACAGGGGGTACTCCTACGAGCAGTACTTC.

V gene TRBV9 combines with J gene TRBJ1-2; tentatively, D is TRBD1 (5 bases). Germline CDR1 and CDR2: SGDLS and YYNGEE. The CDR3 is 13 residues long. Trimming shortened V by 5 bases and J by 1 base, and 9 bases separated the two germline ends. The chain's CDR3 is CASRAGLNYGYTF. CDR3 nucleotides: TGTGCCAGCAGGGCAGGGCTTAACTATGGCTACACCTTC.

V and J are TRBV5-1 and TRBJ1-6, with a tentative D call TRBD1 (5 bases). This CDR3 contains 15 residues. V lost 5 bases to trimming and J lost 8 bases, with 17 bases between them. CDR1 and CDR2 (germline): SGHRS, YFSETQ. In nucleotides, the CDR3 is TGCGCCAGCAGTCAGGGAAACACAGCAGATTCACCCCTCCACTTT. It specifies CASSQGNTADSPLHF.

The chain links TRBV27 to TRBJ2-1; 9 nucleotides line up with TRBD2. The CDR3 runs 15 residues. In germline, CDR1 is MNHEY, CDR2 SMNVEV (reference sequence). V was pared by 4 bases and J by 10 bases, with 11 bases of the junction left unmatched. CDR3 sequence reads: CASSWASGVGGEQFF. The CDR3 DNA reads TGTGCCAGCAGTTGGGCTAGCGGGGTGGGGGGCGAGCAGTTCTTC.

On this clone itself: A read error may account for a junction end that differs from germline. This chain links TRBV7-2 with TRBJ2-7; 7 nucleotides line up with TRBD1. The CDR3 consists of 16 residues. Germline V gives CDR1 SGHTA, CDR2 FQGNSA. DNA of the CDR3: TGTGCCAGCAGCCTAGCTCCCGGGACAGCCTCCTACGAGCAGTACTTC. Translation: CASSLAPGTASYEQYF.

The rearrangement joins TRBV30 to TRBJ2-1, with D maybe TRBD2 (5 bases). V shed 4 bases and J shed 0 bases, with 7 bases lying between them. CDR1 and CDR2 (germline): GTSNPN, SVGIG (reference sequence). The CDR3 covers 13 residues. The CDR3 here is CAWTSNSYNEQFF. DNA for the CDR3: TGTGCCTGGACTAGCAACTCCTACAATGAGCAGTTCTTC. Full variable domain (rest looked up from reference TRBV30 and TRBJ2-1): SQTIHQWPATLVQPVGSPLSLECTVEGTSNPNLYWYRQAAGRGLQLLFYSVGIGQISSEVPQNLSASRPQDRQFILSSKKLLLSDSGFYLCAWTSNSYNEQFFGPGTRLTVL.

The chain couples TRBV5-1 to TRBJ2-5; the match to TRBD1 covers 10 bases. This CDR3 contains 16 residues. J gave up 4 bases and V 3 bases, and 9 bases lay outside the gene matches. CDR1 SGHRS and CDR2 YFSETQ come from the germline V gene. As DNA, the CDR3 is TGCGCCAGCAGCTCCGGGACAGGGGTAACGGTAGAGACCCAGTACTTC. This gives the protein CASSSGTGVTVETQYF. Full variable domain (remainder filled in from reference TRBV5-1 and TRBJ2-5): KAGVTQTPRYLIKTRGQQVTLSCSPISGHRSVSWYQQTPGQGLQFLFEYFSETQRNKGNFPGRFSGRQFSNSRSEMNVSTLELGDSALYLCASSSGTGVTVETQYFGPGTRLLVL.

The CDR3 loop is CASKTGGPGNTIYF. In nucleotides, the CDR3 is TGTGCCAGCAAAACAGGGGGCCCTGGAAACACCATATATTTT. J is TRBJ1-3 and V is TRBV6-6, with TRBD1 matching 9 bases. This CDR3 contains 14 residues. The V and J ends lost 7 bases and 2 bases, in that order; junction bases with no gene match: 3. Germline values: CDR1 MNHNY, CDR2 SVGAGI (reference sequence).

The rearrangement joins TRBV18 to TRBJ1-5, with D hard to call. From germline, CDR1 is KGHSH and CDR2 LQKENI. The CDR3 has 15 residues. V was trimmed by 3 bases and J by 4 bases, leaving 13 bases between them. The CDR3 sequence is CASSPAGPGNQPQHF. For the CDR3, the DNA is TGTGCCAGCTCACCGGCGGGTCCCGGGAATCAGCCCCAGCATTTT.

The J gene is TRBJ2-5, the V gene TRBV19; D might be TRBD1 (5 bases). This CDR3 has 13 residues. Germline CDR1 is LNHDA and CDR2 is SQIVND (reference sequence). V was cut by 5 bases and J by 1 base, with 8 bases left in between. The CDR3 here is CASSLQAQETQYF. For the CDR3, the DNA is TGTGCCAGTAGTTTACAGGCCCAAGAGACCCAGTACTTC. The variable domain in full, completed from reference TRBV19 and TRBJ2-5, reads DGGITQSPKYLFRKEGQNVTLSCEQNLNHDAMYWYRQDPGQGLRLIYYSQIVNDFQKGDIAEGYSVSREKKESFPLTVTSAQKNPTAFYLCASSLQAQETQYFGPGTRLLVL.

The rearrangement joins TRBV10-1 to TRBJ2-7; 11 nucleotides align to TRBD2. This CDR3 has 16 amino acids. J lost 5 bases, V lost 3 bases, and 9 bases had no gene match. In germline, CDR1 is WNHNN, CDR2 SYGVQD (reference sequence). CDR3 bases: TGCGCCAGCAGTGACGCCCTAGCGGGGGGCCCGGACGAGCAGTACTTC. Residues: CASSDALAGGPDEQYF.

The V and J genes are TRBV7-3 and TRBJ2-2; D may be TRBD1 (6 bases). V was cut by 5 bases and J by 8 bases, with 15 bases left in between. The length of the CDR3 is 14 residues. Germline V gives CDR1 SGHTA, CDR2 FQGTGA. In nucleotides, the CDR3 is TGTGCCAGCAGCCCCCGACAGGTTTCAGGGGAGCTGTTTTTT. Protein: CASSPRQVSGELFF.

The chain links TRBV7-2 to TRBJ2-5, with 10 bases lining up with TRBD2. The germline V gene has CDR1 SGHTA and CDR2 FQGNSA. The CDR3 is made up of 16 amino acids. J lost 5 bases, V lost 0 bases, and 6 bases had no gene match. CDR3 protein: CASSLAASGGWETQYF. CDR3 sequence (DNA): TGTGCCAGCAGCTTAGCGGCTAGCGGGGGTTGGGAGACCCAGTACTTC.

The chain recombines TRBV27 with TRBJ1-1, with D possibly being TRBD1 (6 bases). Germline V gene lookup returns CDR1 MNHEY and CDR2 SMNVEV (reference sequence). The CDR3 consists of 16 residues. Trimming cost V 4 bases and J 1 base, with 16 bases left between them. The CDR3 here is CASSWVRSQGNTEAFF. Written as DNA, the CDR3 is TGTGCCAGCAGTTGGGTCCGATCACAGGGGAACACTGAAGCTTTCTTT.

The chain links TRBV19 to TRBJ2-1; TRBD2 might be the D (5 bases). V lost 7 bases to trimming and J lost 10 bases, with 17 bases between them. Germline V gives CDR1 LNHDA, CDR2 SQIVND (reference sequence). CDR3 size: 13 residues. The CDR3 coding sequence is TGTGCCAGTACCACCCGGACTGCTCGGGAGCAGTTCTTC. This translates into CASTTRTAREQFF.

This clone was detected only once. The CDR3 loop reads CASSYSAGFYEQYF. The CDR3, as DNA: TGTGCCAGCAGTTACTCTGCAGGATTCTACGAGCAGTACTTC. The chain recombines TRBV6-5 with TRBJ2-7; the D is unclear. V lost 0 bases and J lost 3, with 9 bases in between. In germline, CDR1 is MNHEY, CDR2 SVGAGI. The CDR3 contains 14 residues.

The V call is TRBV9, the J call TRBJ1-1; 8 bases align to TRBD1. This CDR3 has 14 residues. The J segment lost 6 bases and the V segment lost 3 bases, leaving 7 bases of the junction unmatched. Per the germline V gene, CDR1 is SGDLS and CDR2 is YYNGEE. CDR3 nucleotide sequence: TGTGCCAGCAGCGGTACAGGGACAGGAGCTGAAGCTTTCTTT. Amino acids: CASSGTGTGAEAFF.